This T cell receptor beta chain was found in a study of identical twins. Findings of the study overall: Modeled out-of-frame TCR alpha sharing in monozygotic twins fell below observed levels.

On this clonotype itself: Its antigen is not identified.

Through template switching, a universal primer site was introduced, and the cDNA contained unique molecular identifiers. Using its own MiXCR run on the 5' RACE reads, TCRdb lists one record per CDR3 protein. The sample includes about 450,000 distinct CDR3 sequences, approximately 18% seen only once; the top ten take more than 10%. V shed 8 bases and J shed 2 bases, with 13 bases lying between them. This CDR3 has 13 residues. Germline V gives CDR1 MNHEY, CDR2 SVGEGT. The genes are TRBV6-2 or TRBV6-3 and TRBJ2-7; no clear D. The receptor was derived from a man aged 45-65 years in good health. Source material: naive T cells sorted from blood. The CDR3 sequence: CASGPTFAYEQYF. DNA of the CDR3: TGTGCCAGCGGACCGACATTCGCCTACGAGCAGTACTTC.